This TCR beta chain appears in the sequencing data of a study of T-cell memory formation after mild COVID-19. Trimming cost V 5 bases and J 2 bases; bases outside gene matches: 12. CDR3 size: 16 residues. A 5'RACE reaction primed in the constant segment made cDNA libraries of TCR alpha and TCR beta, and these carried sample barcodes and UMIs. TCRdb analysed the 5' RACE reads with MiXCR anew, one entry per CDR3 protein. The data show a few hundred thousand distinct CDR3 sequences, over 15% seen once. As regards this clonotype: Its specificity is not known.

Study-level results: CD4+ clones that contracted lay mainly in CM and EM; CD8+ ones lay in EMRA. Within pre-infection memory, some responding clones were found, suggesting cross-reactive memory joined.

This rearrangement joins TRBV12-3 or TRBV12-4 to TRBJ2-7; the match to TRBD1 covers 7 bases. This TCR derives from a man in his late teens or twenties who had mild COVID-19 (a few samples of this study predate the infection). Cell type and time point are not known. The sequenced material came from PBMCs or a T cell subset sorted from them (not recorded which). CDR3 nucleotides: TGTGCCAGCAGTCCTCCACGCCGGACAGGCACCTACGAGCAGTACTTC. Its translation is CASSPPRRTGTYEQYF.